A selection of T cell receptor beta chains follows, all from one sample in a study of T cell changes during pregnancy in multiple sclerosis. Libraries were prepared by immunoSEQ multiplex PCR; TCRdb keeps only in-frame clonotypes and omits some of them. The sample has about 40,000 clones; 91% are singletons. The sample here was CD4+ T cells from peripheral blood mononuclear cells, taken in the second trimester of pregnancy. These receptors came from a female donor in good health, enrolled as a control in a pregnancy study. CDR3s include the opening cysteine and the closing phenylalanine or tryptophan.

v_call	j_call	cdr3_aa
TRBV6-6	TRBJ1-1	CASSSRGTGNTEAFF
TRBV7-2	TRBJ2-3	CASSFGGTQYF
TRBV29-1	TRBJ2-3	CTTSHRETDTQYF
TRBV11-2	TRBJ1-1	CASRFTGGVTEAFF
TRBV12-5	TRBJ1-1	CASGLGGTEGGEAFF
TRBV5-1	TRBJ2-1	CASSVLGNEQFF
TRBV27	TRBJ2-5	CASSSGAETQYF
TRBV5-1	TRBJ2-3	CASSWGGFASTDTQYF
TRBV7-2	TRBJ2-7	CASSPSYEQYF
TRBV5-8	TRBJ2-1	CASSPATGDNEQFF
TRBV4-2	TRBJ2-7	CASSQDIGLNYEQYF
TRBV5-4	TRBJ1-1	CASSLSSTNTEAFF
TRBV20-1	TRBJ1-2	CSVWAGDGYTF
TRBV7-9	TRBJ2-2	CASSLDRNTGELFF
TRBV2	TRBJ1-5	CASGQGNQPQHF
TRBV6-6	TRBJ2-1	CASSSPSGGREQFF
TRBV2	TRBJ2-1	CASSAGQGDGNEQFF
TRBV10-3	TRBJ2-7	CAISGTSGGRSYEQYF
TRBV5-1	TRBJ1-1	CASADQENTEAFF
TRBV28	TRBJ2-1	CASTRGSYEQFF
TRBV7-2	TRBJ2-7	CASSLRGGASYEQYF
TRBV7-8	TRBJ2-5	CASSSQAIGGPYETQYF
TRBV2	TRBJ2-1	CASSLLGLYNEQFF
TRBV4-2	TRBJ2-2	CASSQDPPGQVTGELFF
TRBV7-8	TRBJ2-1	CASSPRGASGGNKYNEQFF
TRBV27	TRBJ2-7	CASSSADRYEQYF
TRBV29-1	TRBJ2-2	CSAGLAGGELFF
TRBV19	TRBJ1-3	CASRRRGTGNTIYF
TRBV2	TRBJ1-1	CASSFPGTGPLGTEAFF
TRBV7-3	TRBJ2-5	CASSFSSGGEETQYF
TRBV7-2	TRBJ1-2	CASSPQGDYGYTF
TRBV19	TRBJ2-1	CASSSWTGSFDEQFF
TRBV18	TRBJ2-2	CASSPKNQLAGDTGELFF
TRBV5-1	TRBJ2-7	CASSLAPQRDYEQYF
TRBV7-3	TRBJ2-5	CASSFLAEETQYF
TRBV7-2	TRBJ2-6	CASSLALAGGPGANVLTF
TRBV11-2	TRBJ2-5	CASSVQGRQETQYF
TRBV6-5	TRBJ1-2	CASSYTGDGYTF
TRBV12-5	TRBJ2-7	CASALGHLDAHEQYF
TRBV5-1	TRBJ2-1	CASSPVAGVTNEQFF
TRBV5-4	TRBJ1-1	CASSRTGPAEAFF
TRBV4-2	TRBJ1-2	CASSQLDRDYGYTF
TRBV7-2	TRBJ2-1	CASRSPETDNEQFF
TRBV11-3	TRBJ2-3	CASGGPGADTQYF
TRBV5-4	TRBJ2-7	CASSPGGGSGYEQYF
TRBV7-2	TRBJ2-3	CASSLSLAGDTQYF
TRBV18	TRBJ2-1	CASSFLGTGGNEQFF
TRBV4-3	TRBJ2-7	CASSQGGLGYEQYF
TRBV19	TRBJ1-1	CASSRGPGQTTMNTEAFF
TRBV6-5	TRBJ2-2	CASALAGGPHGELFF
TRBV6-6	TRBJ2-5	CASRPTGYETQYF